The text below deals with one T cell receptor (beta chain). Its antigen is not identified. This record belongs to a study of shared clonotypes between healthy human individuals. At the level of the study: Each donor's CD8 memory used one plate, CD8 naive two, each CD4 subset three.

Sequencing used immunoSEQ multiplex PCR; TCRdb keeps in-frame clones, though not all of them. Among 2.5 million or so clones listed, about 92% were seen once. Study-wide results and caveats: The represented genetic and exposure-history diversity was limited by the small number of donors. Sequencing of the sorted subsets was shown by rarefaction to be incomplete despite large depth.

The CDR3 length is 12 residues. From germline, CDR1 is LNHDA and CDR2 SQIVND (reference sequence). V was shortened by 6 bases and J by 4 bases, with 7 bases between the two germline ends. The rearrangement uses TRBV19 and TRBJ1-5; no clear D gene. The specimen was naive CD4+ T cells sorted from blood. Stated subset: CD45RA+ positively selected. The receptor comes from a man aged 18-30 years in good health. CDR3 residues: CASSQENQPQHF. Here the CDR3 DNA reads TGTGCCAGTAGCCAGGAAAATCAGCCCCAGCATTTT.